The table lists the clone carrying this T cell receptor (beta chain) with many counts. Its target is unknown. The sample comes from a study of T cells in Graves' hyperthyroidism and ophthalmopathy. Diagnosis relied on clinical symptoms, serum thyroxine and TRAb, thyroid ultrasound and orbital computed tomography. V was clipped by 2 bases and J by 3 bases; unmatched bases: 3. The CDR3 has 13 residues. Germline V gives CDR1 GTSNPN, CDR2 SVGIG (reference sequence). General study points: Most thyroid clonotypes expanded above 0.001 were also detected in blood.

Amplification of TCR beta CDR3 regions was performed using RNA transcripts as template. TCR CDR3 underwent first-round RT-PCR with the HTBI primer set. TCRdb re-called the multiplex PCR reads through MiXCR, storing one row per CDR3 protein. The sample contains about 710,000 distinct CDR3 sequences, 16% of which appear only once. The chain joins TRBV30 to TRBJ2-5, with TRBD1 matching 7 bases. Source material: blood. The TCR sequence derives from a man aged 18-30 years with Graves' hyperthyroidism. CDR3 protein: CAWSPGTEETQYF. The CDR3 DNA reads TGTGCCTGGAGTCCCGGGACAGAAGAGACCCAGTACTTC.